This entry concerns a single T cell receptor (beta chain). The target antigen is unknown. Only in-frame clones appear in the TCRdb table, and some are missing; sequencing was by immunoSEQ multiplex PCR. The sample contains about 5,700 clones, 70% to 80% of which appear only once. Tumor samples were obtained before definitive surgery or chemotherapy. This entry comes from a study of high-grade serous ovarian cancer treatment subgroups. About the research overall: On average, around 15,000 reads and 7,494 unique TCR beta rearrangements were obtained per sample.

Overall study findings and caveats: CDR1 and CDR2 were left unanalyzed; analyses focused on CDR3. These tumor repertoires lack spatial information from bulk sequencing. Tumors within one patient showed repertoire similarity of about 0.095 to 0.85.

The germline V gene has CDR1 SGHRS and CDR2 YFSETQ. There are 15 residues in the CDR3. V trimming: 5 bases; J trimming: 1 base; junction bases outside the gene matches: 4. The chain uses TRBV5-1 and TRBJ2-3; the match to TRBD2 covers 10 bases. Sequencing was performed on tumor tissue. The origin of this receptor is a human donor with high-grade serous ovarian cancer. This CDR3 reads CASRPGTSGTDTQYF. Here the CDR3 DNA reads TGCGCCAGCAGACCCGGGACTAGCGGCACAGATACGCAGTATTTT.